The 16 T cell receptor beta chains listed next were all sequenced from one sample in a study of shared clonotypes between healthy human individuals. Clones were read by immunoSEQ multiplex PCR, and TCRdb kept only the in-frame ones, dropping some. Here the sample spans a few million clones, roughly 90% being singletons. Sequencing was carried out using naive CD4+ T cells from PBMCs. Subset in this sample: CD45RA+ positively selected. These receptors were collected from a man aged 18 to 30 in good health. Some clones in this sample may be carry-over from other donors' samples.

This chain connects TRBV9 to TRBJ2-7, with D unresolved. The CDR3 loop spans 15 amino acids. Trimming shortened V by 4 bases and J by 6 bases, and 20 bases separated the two germline ends. Germline-derived CDR1 and CDR2 are SGDLS and YYNGEE. CDR3 DNA sequence: TGTGCCAGCAGCCCGAGCCACACAAATCGGCTCGAGCAGTACTTC. Residues: CASSPSHTNRLEQYF.

DNA for the CDR3: TGTGCCAGCGGGGAGGTCAAAAACATTCAGTACTTC. It yields the protein CASGEVKNIQYF. The V and J genes are TRBV6-1 and TRBJ2-4; D possibly corresponds to TRBD2 (6 bases). This CDR3 region has 12 residues. V was clipped by 8 bases and J by 3 bases, with 8 bases between them. Germline CDR1 MNHNS, CDR2 SASEGT.

V and J are TRBV19 and TRBJ2-5, with 8 bases aligning to TRBD2. Germline V CDR1 and CDR2: LNHDA, SQIVND (reference sequence). This CDR3 region has 16 residues. Germline trimming cut 1 base from V and 4 bases from J; bases unmatched to any gene: 8. The CDR3 region has the DNA TGTGCCAGTAGTATAGGTTTCGGGAGGGTGGGAGAGACCCAGTACTTC. Its translation: CASSIGFGRVGETQYF.

As to this clone: This sample also contains other DNA sequences that code for the same CDR3. V and J are TRBV5-1 and TRBJ2-5; 8 nucleotides align to TRBD2. Germline CDR1 reads SGHRS; CDR2 reads YFSETQ. The junction had 5 bases not matched to a gene; V was cut back by 2 bases and J by 5 bases. CDR3 length equals 14 residues. CDR3: CASSLGGGGETQYF. The CDR3 nucleotides read TGCGCCAGCAGCTTAGGCGGCGGGGGGGAGACCCAGTACTTC.

The DNA for the CDR3 is TGTGCCAGCAGCTTAAAGGGGGACGGGACCAATGAGCAGTTCTTC. Encoded protein: CASSLKGDGTNEQFF. The rearrangement joins TRBV7-3 to TRBJ2-1, with a possible D match to TRBD1 (6 bases). The CDR3 is made up of 15 amino acids. The germline V gene encodes CDR1 SGHTA and CDR2 FQGTGA. Between the trimmed V and J ends, which lost 1 base and 6 bases, there was a span of 13 bases.

The rearrangement links TRBV6-5 to TRBJ2-7; either TRBD1 or TRBD2 may supply D (5 bases each). Germline assignment: CDR1 MNHEY and CDR2 SVGAGI. Trimming stripped 5 bases from V and 12 bases from J, with 20 bases between. This CDR3 comprises 13 residues. This CDR3 reads CASSKELGVALYF. The CDR3 DNA is TGTGCCAGCAGTAAGGAGTTGGGGGTTGCACTGTACTTC.

On this clone: This CDR3 is also generated by other DNA sequences in the sample. The J gene is TRBJ2-3, the V gene TRBV20-1; D may be TRBD1 (5 bases). CDR3 length: 11 amino acids. V was pared by 2 bases and J by 5 bases, with 5 bases between. CDR1 and CDR2 from the germline V gene are DFQATT and SNEGSKA (reference sequence). Here the CDR3 reads CSARRGDTQYF. CDR3 sequence (DNA): TGCAGTGCTAGAAGGGGAGATACGCAGTATTTT.

The chain has TRBV28 and TRBJ2-7; TRBD2 is a possible D gene (6 bases). V lost 8 bases, J lost 6 bases, and 23 bases lay in between. In germline, CDR1 is MDHEN, CDR2 SYDVKM. The CDR3 runs to 15 residues. The CDR3 bases are TGTGCCAGCGTACCCCGCGGGGATGGTTATGGCGAGCAGTACTTC. Translated, it gives CASVPRGDGYGEQYF. Full variable domain (remainder filled in from reference TRBV28 and TRBJ2-7): DVKVTQSSRYLVKRTGEKVFLECVQDMDHENMFWYRQDPGLGLRLIYFSYDVKMKEKGDIPEGYSVSREKKERFSLILESASTNQTSMYLCASVPRGDGYGEQYFGPGTRLTVT.

The chain couples TRBV18 to TRBJ2-4, with D uncertain. The germline V gene has CDR1 KGHSH and CDR2 LQKENI. The CDR3 sequence is 16 residues long. V gave up 6 bases and J gave up 0 bases, with 15 bases separating them. The CDR3 DNA sequence: TGTGCCAGCTCTCAACCAATACGAGGAGCCAAAAACATTCAGTACTTC. Encoded protein: CASSQPIRGAKNIQYF.

The rearrangement uses TRBV28 and TRBJ1-4, with TRBD1 matching 7 bases. The CDR3 covers 14 residues. V trimming: 9 bases; J trimming: 1 base; junction bases outside the gene matches: 5. CDR1 is MDHEN and CDR2 is SYDVKM in the germline V gene. The chain's CDR3 is CASTGEGTNEKLFF. The CDR3 bases are TGTGCCAGTACAGGGGAAGGAACTAATGAAAAACTGTTTTTT.

In regard to this clone: At one end, the junction sequence differs from germline, possibly due to a read error. The V gene is TRBV7-9, the J gene TRBJ2-7; no clear D. The CDR3 runs to 11 residues. Germline values: CDR1 SEHNR, CDR2 FQNEAQ (reference sequence). CDR3: CASSLIGEFDF. The CDR3 coding sequence is TGTGCCAGCAGCTTAATTGGGGAATTCGACTTC.

The chain joins TRBV7-9 to TRBJ2-2; D tentatively fits TRBD1 or TRBD2 (5 bases each). Germline lookup yields CDR1 SEHNR and CDR2 FQNEAQ (reference sequence). Trimming shortened V by 8 bases and J by 0 bases, and 10 bases separated the two germline ends. This CDR3 is 14 amino acids long. The CDR3 nucleotides read TGTGCCAGCGGGCAGGGAGCGAACACCGGGGAGCTGTTTTTT. It specifies CASGQGANTGELFF.

There are a few counts of this clone. The chain couples TRBV4-1 to TRBJ1-1; no clear D gene. Trimming shortened V by 7 bases and J by 0 bases, and 12 bases separated the two germline ends. Per the germline V gene, CDR1 is MGHRA and CDR2 is YSYEKL. CDR3 length: 14 amino acids. The chain's CDR3 is CASTHSLMNTEAFF. The CDR3, as DNA: TGCGCCAGCACACACAGCCTAATGAACACTGAAGCTTTCTTT.

V usage is TRBV30 and J usage is TRBJ2-5; TRBD2 might be the D (6 bases). CDR1 and CDR2 (germline): GTSNPN, SVGIG (reference sequence). Trimming pared 5 bases from V and 0 bases from J, leaving 7 bases between. The CDR3 covers 12 residues. The CDR3 sequence: CAWGRYQETQYF. The CDR3 DNA reads as TGTGCCTGGGGGAGGTACCAAGAGACCCAGTACTTC.

This clone has more than one count but fewer than ten. The V gene is TRBV30, the J gene TRBJ1-1, with D perhaps matching TRBD1 (6 bases). The V gene's germline CDR1 is GTSNPN and CDR2 SVGIG (reference sequence). The CDR3 contains 14 residues. V was shortened by 5 bases and J by 1 base, with 14 bases between the two germline ends. The CDR3 DNA reads as TGTGCCTGGGGCGTTGGACAGCCGAACACTGAAGCTTTCTTT. It is translated as CAWGVGQPNTEAFF. Full variable domain (outside the CDR3, taken from reference TRBV30 and TRBJ1-1): SQTIHQWPATLVQPVGSPLSLECTVEGTSNPNLYWYRQAAGRGLQLLFYSVGIGQISSEVPQNLSASRPQDRQFILSSKKLLLSDSGFYLCAWGVGQPNTEAFFGQGTRLTVV.

Turning to this clone: Distinct nucleotide sequences in the sample also encode this CDR3. The chain combines TRBV12-5 with TRBJ1-1; tentatively, D is TRBD1 (5 bases). The V end lost 1 base, the J end lost 4 bases, and 7 bases lay between the germline ends. The CDR3 is 13 amino acids. In germline, CDR1 is LGHNT, CDR2 FRNRAP. CDR3 residues: CASGLAGGTEAFF. CDR3 nucleotide sequence: TGTGCTAGTGGTTTGGCGGGGGGCACTGAAGCTTTCTTT.